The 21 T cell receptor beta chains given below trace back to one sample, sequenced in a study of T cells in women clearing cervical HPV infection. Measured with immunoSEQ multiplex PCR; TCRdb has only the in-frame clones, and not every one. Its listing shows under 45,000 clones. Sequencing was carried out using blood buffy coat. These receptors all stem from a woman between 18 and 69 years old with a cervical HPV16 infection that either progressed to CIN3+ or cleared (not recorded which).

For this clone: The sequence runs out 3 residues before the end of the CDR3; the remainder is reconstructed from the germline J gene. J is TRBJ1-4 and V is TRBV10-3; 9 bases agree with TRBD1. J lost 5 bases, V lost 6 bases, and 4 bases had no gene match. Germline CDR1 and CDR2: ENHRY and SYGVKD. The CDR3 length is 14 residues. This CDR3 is CAISGGTGNEKLFF. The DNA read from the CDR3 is TGTGCCATCAGCGGGGGGACAGGGAATGAAAAA.

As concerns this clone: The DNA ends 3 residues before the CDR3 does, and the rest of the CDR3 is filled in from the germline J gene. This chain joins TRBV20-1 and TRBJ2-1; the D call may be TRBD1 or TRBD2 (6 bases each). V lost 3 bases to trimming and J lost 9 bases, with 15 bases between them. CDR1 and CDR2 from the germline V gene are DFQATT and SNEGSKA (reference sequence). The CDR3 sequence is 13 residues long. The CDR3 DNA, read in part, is TGCAGTGCTAGCCCCCTAGGGGGAGGTGAG. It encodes CSASPLGGGE. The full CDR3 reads CSASPLGGGEQFF.

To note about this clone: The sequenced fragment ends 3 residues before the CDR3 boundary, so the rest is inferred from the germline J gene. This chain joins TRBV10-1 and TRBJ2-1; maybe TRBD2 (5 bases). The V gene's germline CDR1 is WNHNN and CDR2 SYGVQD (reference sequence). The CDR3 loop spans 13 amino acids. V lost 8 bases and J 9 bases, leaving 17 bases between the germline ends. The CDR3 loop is CASPSTRAGEQFF. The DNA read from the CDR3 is TGCGCCAGCCCCTCAACCCGGGCGGGTGAG.

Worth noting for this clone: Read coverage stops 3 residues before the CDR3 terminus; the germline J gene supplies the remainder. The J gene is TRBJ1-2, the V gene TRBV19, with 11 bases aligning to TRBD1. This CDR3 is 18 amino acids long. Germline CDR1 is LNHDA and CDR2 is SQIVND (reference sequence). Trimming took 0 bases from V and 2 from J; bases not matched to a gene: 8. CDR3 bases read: TGTGCCAGTAGTATAGATTCCGCCGGGACAGGGGGAAACTATGGC. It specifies CASSIDSAGTGGNYG. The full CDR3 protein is CASSIDSAGTGGNYGYTF.

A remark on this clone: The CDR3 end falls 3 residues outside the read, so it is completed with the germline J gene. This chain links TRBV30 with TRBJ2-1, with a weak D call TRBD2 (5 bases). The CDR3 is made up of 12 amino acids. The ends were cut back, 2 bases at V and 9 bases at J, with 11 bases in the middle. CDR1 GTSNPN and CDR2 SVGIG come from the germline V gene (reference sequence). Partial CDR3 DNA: TGTGCCTGGAGTCCTCCTAGCTTTGAG. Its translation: CAWSPPSFE. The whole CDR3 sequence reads CAWSPPSFEQFF.

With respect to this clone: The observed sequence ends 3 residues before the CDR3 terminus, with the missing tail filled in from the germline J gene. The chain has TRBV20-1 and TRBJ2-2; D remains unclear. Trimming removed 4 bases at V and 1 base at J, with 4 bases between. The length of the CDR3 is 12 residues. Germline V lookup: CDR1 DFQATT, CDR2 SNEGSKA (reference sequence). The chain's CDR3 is CSAKGNTGELFF. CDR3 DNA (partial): TGCAGTGCTAAGGGGAACACCGGGGAG.

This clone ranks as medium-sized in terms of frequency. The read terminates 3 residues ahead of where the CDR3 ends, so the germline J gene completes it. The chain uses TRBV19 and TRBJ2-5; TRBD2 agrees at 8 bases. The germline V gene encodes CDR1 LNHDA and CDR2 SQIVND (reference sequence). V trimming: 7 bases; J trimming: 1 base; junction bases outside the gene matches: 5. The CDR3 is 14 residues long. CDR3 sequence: CASTSGGLQETQYF. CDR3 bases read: TGTGCCAGTACCTCGGGGGGGCTCCAAGAGACC.

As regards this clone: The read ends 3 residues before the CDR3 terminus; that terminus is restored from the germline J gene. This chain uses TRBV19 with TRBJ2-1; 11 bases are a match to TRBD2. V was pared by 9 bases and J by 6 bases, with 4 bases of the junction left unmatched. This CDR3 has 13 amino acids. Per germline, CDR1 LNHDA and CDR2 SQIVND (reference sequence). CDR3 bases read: TGTGCCAGCGTAGCGGGGGGGCGCAATGAG. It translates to CASVAGGRNE. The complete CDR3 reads CASVAGGRNEQFF.

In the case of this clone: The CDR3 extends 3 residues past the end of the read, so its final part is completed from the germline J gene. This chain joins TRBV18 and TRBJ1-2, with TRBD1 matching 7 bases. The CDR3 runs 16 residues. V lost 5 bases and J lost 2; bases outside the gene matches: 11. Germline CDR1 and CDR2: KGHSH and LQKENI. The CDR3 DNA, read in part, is TGTGCCAGCTCAGTTCGACAGGGAAGTGGGAACTATGGC. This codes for CASSVRQGSGNYG. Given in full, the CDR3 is CASSVRQGSGNYGYTF.

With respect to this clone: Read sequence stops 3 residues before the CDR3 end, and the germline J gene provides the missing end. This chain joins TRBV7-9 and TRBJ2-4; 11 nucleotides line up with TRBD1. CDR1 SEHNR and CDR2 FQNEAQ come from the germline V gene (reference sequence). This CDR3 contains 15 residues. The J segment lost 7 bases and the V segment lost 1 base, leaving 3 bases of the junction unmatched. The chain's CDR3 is CASSLGGQGANIQYF. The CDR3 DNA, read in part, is TGTGCCAGCAGCTTAGGAGGACAGGGGGCCAACATT. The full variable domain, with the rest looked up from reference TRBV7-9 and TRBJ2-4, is DTGVSQNPRHKITKRGQNVTFRCDPISEHNRLYWYRQTLGQGPEFLTYFQNEAQLEKSRLLSDRFSAERPKGSFSTLEIQRTEQGDSAMYLCASSLGGQGANIQYFGAGTRLSVL.

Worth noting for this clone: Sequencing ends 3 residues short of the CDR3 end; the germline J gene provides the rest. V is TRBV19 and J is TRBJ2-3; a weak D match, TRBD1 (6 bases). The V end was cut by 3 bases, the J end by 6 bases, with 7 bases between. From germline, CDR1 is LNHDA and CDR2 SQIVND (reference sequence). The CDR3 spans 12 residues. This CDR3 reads CASSMGADTQYF. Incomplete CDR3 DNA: TGTGCCAGTAGTATGGGGGCCGATACG.

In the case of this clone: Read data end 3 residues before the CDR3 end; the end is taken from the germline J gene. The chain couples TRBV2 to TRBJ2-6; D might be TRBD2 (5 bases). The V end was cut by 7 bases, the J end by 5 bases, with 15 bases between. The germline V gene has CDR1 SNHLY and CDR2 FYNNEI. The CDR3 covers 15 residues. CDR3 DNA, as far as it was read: TGTGCCAGCACCCAGGAAGGACTCAGGGCCAACGTC. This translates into CASTQEGLRANV. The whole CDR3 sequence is CASTQEGLRANVLTF.

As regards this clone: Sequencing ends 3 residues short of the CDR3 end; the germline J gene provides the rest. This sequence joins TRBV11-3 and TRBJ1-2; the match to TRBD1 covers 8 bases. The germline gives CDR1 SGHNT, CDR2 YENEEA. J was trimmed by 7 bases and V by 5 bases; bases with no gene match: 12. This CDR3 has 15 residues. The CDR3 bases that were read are TGTGCCAGCAGCCCCGGACAGGGCTTTTCCTCTGGC. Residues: CASSPGQGFSSG. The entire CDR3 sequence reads CASSPGQGFSSGYTF.

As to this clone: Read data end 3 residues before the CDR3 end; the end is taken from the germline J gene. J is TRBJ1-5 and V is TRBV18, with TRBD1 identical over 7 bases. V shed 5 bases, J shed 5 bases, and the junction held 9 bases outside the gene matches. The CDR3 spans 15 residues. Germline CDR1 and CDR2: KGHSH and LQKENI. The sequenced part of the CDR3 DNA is TGTGCCAGCTCAGCGGTGACAGGGCCATATCAGCCC. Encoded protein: CASSAVTGPYQP. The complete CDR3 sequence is CASSAVTGPYQPQHF.

The CDR3 region is CASSESSAGAYGYTF. The sequenced part of the CDR3 DNA is TGCGCCAGCAGTGAGTCGTCGGCAGGGGCCTATGGC. V gene TRBV10-1 combines with J gene TRBJ1-2; D possibly corresponds to TRBD1 (6 bases). The observed sequence ends 3 residues before the CDR3 terminus, with the missing tail filled in from the germline J gene. Looked up from germline, CDR1 is WNHNN and CDR2 is SYGVQD (reference sequence). V lost 0 bases, J lost 4 bases, and 12 bases lay in between. The CDR3 length is 15 residues.

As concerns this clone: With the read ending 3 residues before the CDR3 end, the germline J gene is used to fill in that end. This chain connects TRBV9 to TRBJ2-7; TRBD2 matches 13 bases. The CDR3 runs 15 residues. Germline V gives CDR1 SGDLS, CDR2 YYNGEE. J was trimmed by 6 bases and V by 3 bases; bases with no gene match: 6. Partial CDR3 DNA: TGTGCCAGCAGCGCAGGGACTAGCGGGGTAGGCGAG. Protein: CASSAGTSGVGE. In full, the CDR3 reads CASSAGTSGVGEQYF.

The CDR3 protein is CAWSVGQVTQYF. The DNA read from the CDR3 is TGTGCCTGGAGTGTAGGACAGGTGACC. The gene calls are TRBV30 and TRBJ2-5; 7 positions match TRBD1. The sequenced fragment ends 3 residues before the CDR3 boundary, so the rest is inferred from the germline J gene. The V gene end was trimmed by 0 bases and the J gene end by 7 bases; junction bases not matched to a gene: 2. CDR3 length: 12 residues. The V gene's germline CDR1 is GTSNPN and CDR2 SVGIG (reference sequence).

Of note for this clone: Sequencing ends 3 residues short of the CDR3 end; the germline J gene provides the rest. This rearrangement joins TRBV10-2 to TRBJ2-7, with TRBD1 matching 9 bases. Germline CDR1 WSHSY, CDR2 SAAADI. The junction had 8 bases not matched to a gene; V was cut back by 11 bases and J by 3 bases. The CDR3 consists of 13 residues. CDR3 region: CAATSDRGYEQYF. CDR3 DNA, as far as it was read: TGCGCCGCCACATCGGACAGGGGCTACGAG.

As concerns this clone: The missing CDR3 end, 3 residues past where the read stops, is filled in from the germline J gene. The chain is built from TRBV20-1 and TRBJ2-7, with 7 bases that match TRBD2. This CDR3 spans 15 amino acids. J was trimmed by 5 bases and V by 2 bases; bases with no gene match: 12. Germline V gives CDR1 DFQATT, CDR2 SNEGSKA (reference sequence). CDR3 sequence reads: CSARSSGGGVHEQYF. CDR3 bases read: TGCAGTGCTAGATCCTCAGGTGGGGGGGTCCACGAG.

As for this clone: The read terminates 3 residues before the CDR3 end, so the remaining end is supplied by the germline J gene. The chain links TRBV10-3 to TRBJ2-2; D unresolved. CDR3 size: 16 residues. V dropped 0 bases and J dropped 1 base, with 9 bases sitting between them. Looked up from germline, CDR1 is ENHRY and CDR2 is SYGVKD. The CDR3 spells CAISESRMLNTGELFF. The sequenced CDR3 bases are TGTGCCATCAGTGAGTCCAGGATGTTGAACACCGGGGAG.

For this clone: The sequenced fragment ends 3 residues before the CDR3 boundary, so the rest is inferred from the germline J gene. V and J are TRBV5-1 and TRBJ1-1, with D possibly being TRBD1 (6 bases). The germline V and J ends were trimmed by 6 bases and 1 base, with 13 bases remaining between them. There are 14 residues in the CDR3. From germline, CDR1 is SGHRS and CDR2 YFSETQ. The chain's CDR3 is CASTLGGSNTEAFF. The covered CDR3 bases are TGCGCCAGCACCCTTGGGGGCTCGAACACTGAA.